A single sample is the source of the 14 T cell receptor beta chains below, sequenced in a study of blood T cell repertoires in COVID-19. Using immunoSEQ multiplex PCR, the repertoire was profiled, and TCRdb retains in-frame clones only, with some absent. The data show approximately 100,000 clones, 85% to 90% seen once. Sequencing used peripheral blood. The receptor source for this set is a human donor with COVID-19, enrolled during active disease. The donor label of this sample is uncertain.

This chain uses TRBV5-6 with TRBJ1-5; no clear D. The V gene's germline CDR1 is SGHDT and CDR2 YYEEEE. V was trimmed by 6 bases and J by 1 base, leaving 17 bases between them. The CDR3 spans 16 residues. CDR3 in DNA: TGTGCCAGCACTTCGTTAGGGAGAGAAAGCAATCAGCCCCAGCATTTT. This gives the protein CASTSLGRESNQPQHF.

V usage is TRBV7-9 and J usage is TRBJ2-7; weak D call: TRBD2 (5 bases). The CDR3 is made up of 14 amino acids. Germline lookup yields CDR1 SEHNR and CDR2 FQNEAQ (reference sequence). Trimming shortened V by 2 bases and J by 7 bases, and 15 bases separated the two germline ends. For the CDR3, the DNA is TGTGCCAGCAGCTTACCACTGACTATTAAGGAGCAGTACTTC. Translated: CASSLPLTIKEQYF.

This chain uses TRBV11-2 with TRBJ2-7; 7 bases line up with TRBD1. The V gene end was trimmed by 5 bases and the J gene end by 2 bases; junction bases not matched to a gene: 3. CDR1 is SGHAT, CDR2 FQNNGV, per germline. The CDR3 runs to 13 residues. CDR3 nucleotides: TGTGCCAGCAGCCCGGACAGGACCTACGAGCAGTACTTC. Amino acid sequence: CASSPDRTYEQYF.

This chain connects TRBV11-3 to TRBJ1-2; D is uncertain. V lost 2 bases, J lost 2 bases, and 6 bases lay in between. This CDR3 contains 13 residues. Germline-derived CDR1 and CDR2 are SGHNT and YENEEA. The CDR3 sequence is CASSLSRNYGYTF. In DNA form, the CDR3 reads TGTGCCAGCAGCTTATCGAGGAACTATGGCTACACCTTC.

This clone was observed a few times. This chain uses TRBV7-2 with TRBJ1-2; D is undetermined. CDR1 SGHTA and CDR2 FQGNSA come from the germline V gene. Trimming took off 5 bases at V and 8 bases at J, with 12 bases between the two ends. This CDR3 contains 12 residues. The CDR3 loop reads CASSVFGGGYTF. CDR3 nucleotides: TGTGCCAGCAGCGTCTTTGGAGGGGGCTACACCTTC.

The chain combines TRBV25-1 with TRBJ2-5; weak D call: TRBD2 (5 bases). CDR1 and CDR2 from the germline V gene are MGHDK and SYGVNS. The V gene lost 0 bases and the J gene lost 5 bases, with 10 bases spanning the gap. This CDR3 has 14 residues. The CDR3 sequence: CASSEYMGVETQYF. CDR3 nucleotides: TGTGCCAGCAGTGAATATATGGGAGTGGAGACCCAGTACTTC.

The chain recombines TRBV28 with TRBJ1-2, with D perhaps matching TRBD1 (5 bases). Germline assignment: CDR1 MDHEN and CDR2 SYDVKM. Deletions cut 5 bases from V and 7 bases from J, with 11 bases between. This CDR3 has 12 residues. The CDR3, as DNA: TGTGCCAGCAGTGAAACAGGTCTTGGCTACACCTTC. Translated: CASSETGLGYTF.

This chain connects TRBV10-2 to TRBJ1-5; no reliable D call. Per the germline V gene, CDR1 is WSHSY and CDR2 is SAAADI. The CDR3 is 13 amino acids. Trimming removed 10 bases at V and 6 bases at J, with 16 bases between. Here the CDR3 reads CATGGQIGQPQHF. The CDR3 nucleotides read TGCGCCACTGGAGGGCAGATCGGTCAGCCCCAGCATTTT.

The chain combines TRBV10-3 with TRBJ2-7; 9 bases align to TRBD1. CDR3 size: 14 residues. The germline gives CDR1 ENHRY, CDR2 SYGVKD. With 6 bases clipped from V and 2 bases from J, the junction kept 5 bases outside the gene matches. The CDR3 region is CAIRARDRAYEQYF. Here the CDR3 DNA reads TGTGCCATCAGAGCCCGGGACAGGGCCTACGAGCAGTACTTC.

V usage is TRBV2 and J usage is TRBJ1-4; D call uncertain. Germline values: CDR1 SNHLY, CDR2 FYNNEI. Deletions cut 7 bases from V and 8 bases from J, with 11 bases between. The CDR3 length is 12 residues. The CDR3 DNA follows: TGTGCCAGCAACCTAAGAGTGGAAAAACTGTTTTTT. This codes for CASNLRVEKLFF.

This clone was recorded once. The chain joins TRBV29-1 to TRBJ2-7; D is unresolved. Trimming cost V 4 bases and J 0 bases, with 7 bases left between them. This CDR3 is built from 12 residues. Germline lookup yields CDR1 SQVTM and CDR2 ANQGSEA. This CDR3 reads CSVGERSYEQYF. CDR3 nucleotide sequence: TGCAGCGTTGGCGAGCGCTCCTACGAGCAGTACTTC.

This rearrangement joins TRBV21-1 to TRBJ2-7; whether TRBD2, the table's D call, matches the DNA was not checked. TRBV21-1 is assigned pseudogene status. The CDR3 has 12 residues. CDR3 sequence reads: CASSKLEGEQYF. DNA of the CDR3: TGTGCCAGCAGCAAACTCGAGGGCGAGCAGTACTTC.

The rearrangement links TRBV7-9 to TRBJ2-2; D unclear. CDR3 size: 14 residues. Germline CDR1 and CDR2: SEHNR and FQNEAQ (reference sequence). V gave up 5 bases and J gave up 3 bases, with 10 bases separating them. The CDR3, as DNA: TGTGCCAGCAGCGGCAACAGCTACACCGGGGAGCTGTTTTTT. Protein sequence: CASSGNSYTGELFF.

V is TRBV10-3 and J is TRBJ1-1; perhaps TRBD1 as D (6 bases). There are 15 residues in the CDR3. CDR1 and CDR2 (germline): ENHRY, SYGVKD. V was trimmed by 3 bases and J by 1 base, leaving 12 bases between them. The CDR3 coding sequence is TGTGCCATCAGTGAATACAGGGAGGGGAACACTGAAGCTTTCTTT. It yields the protein CAISEYREGNTEAFF.